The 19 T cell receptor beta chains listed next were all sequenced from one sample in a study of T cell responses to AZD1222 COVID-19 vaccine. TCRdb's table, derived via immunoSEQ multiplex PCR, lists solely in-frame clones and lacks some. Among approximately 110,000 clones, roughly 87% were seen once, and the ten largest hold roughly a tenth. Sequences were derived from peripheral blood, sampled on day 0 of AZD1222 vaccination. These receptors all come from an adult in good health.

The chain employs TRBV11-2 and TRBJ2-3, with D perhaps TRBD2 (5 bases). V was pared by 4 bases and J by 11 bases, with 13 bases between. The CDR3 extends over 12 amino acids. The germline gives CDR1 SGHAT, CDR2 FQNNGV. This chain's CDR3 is CASSSDFLKQYF. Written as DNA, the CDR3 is TGTGCCAGCAGCTCGGACTTCCTTAAGCAGTATTTT.

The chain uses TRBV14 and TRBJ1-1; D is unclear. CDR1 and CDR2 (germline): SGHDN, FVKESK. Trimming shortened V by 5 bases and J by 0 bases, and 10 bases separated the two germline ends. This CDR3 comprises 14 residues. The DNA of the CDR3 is TGTGCCAGCAGCAGGGCGGGTTTGAACACTGAAGCTTTCTTT. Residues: CASSRAGLNTEAFF.

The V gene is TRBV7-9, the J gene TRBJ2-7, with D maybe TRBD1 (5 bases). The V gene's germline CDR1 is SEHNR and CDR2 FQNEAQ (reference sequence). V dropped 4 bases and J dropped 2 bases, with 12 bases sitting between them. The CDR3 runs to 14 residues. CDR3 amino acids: CASSSRQGTYEQYF. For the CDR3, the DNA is TGTGCCAGCAGCTCCCGCCAGGGCACCTACGAGCAGTACTTC.

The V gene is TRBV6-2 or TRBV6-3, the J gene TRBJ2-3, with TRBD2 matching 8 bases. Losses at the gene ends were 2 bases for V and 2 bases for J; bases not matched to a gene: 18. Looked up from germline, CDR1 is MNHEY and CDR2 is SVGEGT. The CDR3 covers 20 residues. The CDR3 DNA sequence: TGTGCCAGCAGTTACGACCCCAACTTAGGACTAGCACCTTTCACAGATACGCAGTATTTT. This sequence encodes CASSYDPNLGLAPFTDTQYF.

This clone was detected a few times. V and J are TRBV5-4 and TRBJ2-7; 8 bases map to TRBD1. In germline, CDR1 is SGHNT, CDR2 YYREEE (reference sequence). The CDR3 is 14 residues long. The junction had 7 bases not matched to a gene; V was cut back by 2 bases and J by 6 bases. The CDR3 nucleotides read TGTGCCAGCAGCTTTGGGACAGGCGACTCCGAGCAGTACTTC. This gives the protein CASSFGTGDSEQYF.

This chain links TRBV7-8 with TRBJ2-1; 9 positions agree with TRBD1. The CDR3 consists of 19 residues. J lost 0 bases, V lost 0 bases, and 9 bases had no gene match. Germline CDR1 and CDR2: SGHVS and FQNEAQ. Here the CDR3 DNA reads TGTGCCAGCAGCTTAGCAAAGGGACAGGGTTTCAGCTCCTACAATGAGCAGTTCTTC. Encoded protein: CASSLAKGQGFSSYNEQFF.

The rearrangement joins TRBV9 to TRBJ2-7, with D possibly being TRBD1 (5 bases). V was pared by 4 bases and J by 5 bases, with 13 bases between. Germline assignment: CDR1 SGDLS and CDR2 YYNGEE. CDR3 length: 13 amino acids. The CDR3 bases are TGTGCCAGCAGCACGCAGGGTTACCACGAGCAGTACTTC. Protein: CASSTQGYHEQYF.

The CDR3 bases are TGTGCCAGCAGCTTAGGATGGGAACAGTTCTTC. It codes for CASSLGWEQFF. The chain uses TRBV7-9 and TRBJ2-1; no reliable D call. The length of the CDR3 is 11 residues. Germline assignment: CDR1 SEHNR and CDR2 FQNEAQ (reference sequence). Trimming removed 1 base from V and 13 bases from J, with 8 bases in between.

The CDR3 DNA reads as TGTGCCAGCAGTGAAACTAGTTGGACAGGGGCGAACACCGGGGAGCTGTTTTTT. It is translated as CASSETSWTGANTGELFF. The J gene is TRBJ2-2, the V gene TRBV6-1; 9 bases map to TRBD1. Germline loops: CDR1 MNHNS, CDR2 SASEGT. This CDR3 is 18 amino acids long. The junction had 7 bases not matched to a gene; V was cut back by 2 bases and J by 0 bases.

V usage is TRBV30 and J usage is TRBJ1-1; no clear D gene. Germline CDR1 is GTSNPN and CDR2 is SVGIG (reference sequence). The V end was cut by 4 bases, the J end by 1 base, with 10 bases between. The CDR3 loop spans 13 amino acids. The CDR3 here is CAWTTGPNTEAFF. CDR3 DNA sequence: TGTGCCTGGACCACCGGGCCGAACACTGAAGCTTTCTTT.

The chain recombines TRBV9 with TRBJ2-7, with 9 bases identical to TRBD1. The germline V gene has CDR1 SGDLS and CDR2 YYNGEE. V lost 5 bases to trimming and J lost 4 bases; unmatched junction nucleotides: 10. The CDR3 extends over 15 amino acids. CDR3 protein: CASSVTGGAGYEQYF. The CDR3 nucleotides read TGTGCCAGCAGTGTCACAGGGGGCGCAGGTTACGAGCAGTACTTC.

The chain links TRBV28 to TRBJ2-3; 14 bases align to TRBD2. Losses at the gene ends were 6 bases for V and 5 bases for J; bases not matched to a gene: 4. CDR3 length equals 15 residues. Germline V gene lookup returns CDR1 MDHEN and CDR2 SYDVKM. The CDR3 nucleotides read TGTGCCAGCAGCGAGGGACTAGCGGGAGTAGATACGCAGTATTTT. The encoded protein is CASSEGLAGVDTQYF. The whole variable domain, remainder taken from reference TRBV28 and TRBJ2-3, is DVKVTQSSRYLVKRTGEKVFLECVQDMDHENMFWYRQDPGLGLRLIYFSYDVKMKEKGDIPEGYSVSREKKERFSLILESASTNQTSMYLCASSEGLAGVDTQYFGPGTRLTVL.

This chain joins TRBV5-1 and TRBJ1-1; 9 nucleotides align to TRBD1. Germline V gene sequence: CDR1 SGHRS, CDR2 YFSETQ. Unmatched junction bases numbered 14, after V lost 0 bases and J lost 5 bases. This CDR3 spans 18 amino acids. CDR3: CASSLGPLLTGGGTEAFF. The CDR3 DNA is TGCGCCAGCAGCTTGGGGCCCCTCCTGACAGGGGGTGGGACTGAAGCTTTCTTT.

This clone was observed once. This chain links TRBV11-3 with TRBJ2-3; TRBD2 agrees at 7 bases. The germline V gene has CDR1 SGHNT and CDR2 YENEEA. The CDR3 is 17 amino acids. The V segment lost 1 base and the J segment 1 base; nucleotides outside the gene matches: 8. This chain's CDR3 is CASSLAGTSAGTDTQYF. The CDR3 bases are TGTGCCAGCAGCTTAGCCGGAACTAGCGCGGGCACAGATACGCAGTATTTT.

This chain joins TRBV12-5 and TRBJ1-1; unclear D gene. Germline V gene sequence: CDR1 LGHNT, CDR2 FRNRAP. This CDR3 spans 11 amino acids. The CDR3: CASGPYTEAFF. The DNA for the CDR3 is TGTGCCTCGGGCCCTTACACTGAAGCTTTCTTT.

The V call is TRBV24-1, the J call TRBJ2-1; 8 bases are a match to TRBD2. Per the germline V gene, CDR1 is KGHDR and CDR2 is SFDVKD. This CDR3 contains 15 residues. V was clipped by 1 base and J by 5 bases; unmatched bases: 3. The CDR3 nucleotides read TGTGCCACCAGTGATTTAGCGGGAGTTGACAATGAGCAGTTCTTC. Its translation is CATSDLAGVDNEQFF.

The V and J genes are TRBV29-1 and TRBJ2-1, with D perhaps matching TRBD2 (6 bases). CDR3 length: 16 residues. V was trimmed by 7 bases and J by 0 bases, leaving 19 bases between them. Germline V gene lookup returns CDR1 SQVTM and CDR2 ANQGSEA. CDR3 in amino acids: CSAGSAPGSSYNEQFF. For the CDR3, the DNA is TGCAGCGCTGGGAGTGCCCCCGGGAGCTCCTACAATGAGCAGTTCTTC.

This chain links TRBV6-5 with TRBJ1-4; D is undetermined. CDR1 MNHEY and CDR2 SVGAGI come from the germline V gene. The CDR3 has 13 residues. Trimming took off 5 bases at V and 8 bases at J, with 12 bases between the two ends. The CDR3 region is CASSTTANEKLFF. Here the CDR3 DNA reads TGTGCCAGCAGTACCACCGCGAACGAAAAACTGTTTTTT.

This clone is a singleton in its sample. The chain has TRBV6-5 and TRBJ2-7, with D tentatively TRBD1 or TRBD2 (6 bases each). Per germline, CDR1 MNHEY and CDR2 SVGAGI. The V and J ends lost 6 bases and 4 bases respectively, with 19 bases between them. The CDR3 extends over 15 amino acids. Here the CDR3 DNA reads TGTGCCAGCAGCGCGAAGGTGGGGGGCATATACGAGCAGTACTTC. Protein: CASSAKVGGIYEQYF.